The T cell receptor (beta chain) described here comes from a study of blood T cell repertoires in COVID-19. For the study at large: From T cells, B-cell-depleted T cells, or PBMCs came the material, which was cDNA or gDNA.

Profiling relied on immunoSEQ multiplex PCR, and the TCRdb table lists in-frame clones only, not all of them. The repertoire includes more than 85,000 clones, around 76% of them detected once, and about 3.7% sits in the top ten. The ends lost 3 bases at V and 0 bases at J; junction bases unmatched: 3. The germline gives CDR1 MDHEN, CDR2 SYDVKM. The CDR3 has 15 amino acids. The rearrangement joins TRBV28 to TRBJ1-2; 8 bases align to TRBD1. The sample consisted of peripheral blood. This clonotype originated in a woman of 80 years or more with acute or convalescent COVID-19. CDR3 loop: CASSFPTGANYGYTF. The CDR3 bases are TGTGCCAGCAGTTTTCCGACAGGGGCTAACTATGGCTACACCTTC.